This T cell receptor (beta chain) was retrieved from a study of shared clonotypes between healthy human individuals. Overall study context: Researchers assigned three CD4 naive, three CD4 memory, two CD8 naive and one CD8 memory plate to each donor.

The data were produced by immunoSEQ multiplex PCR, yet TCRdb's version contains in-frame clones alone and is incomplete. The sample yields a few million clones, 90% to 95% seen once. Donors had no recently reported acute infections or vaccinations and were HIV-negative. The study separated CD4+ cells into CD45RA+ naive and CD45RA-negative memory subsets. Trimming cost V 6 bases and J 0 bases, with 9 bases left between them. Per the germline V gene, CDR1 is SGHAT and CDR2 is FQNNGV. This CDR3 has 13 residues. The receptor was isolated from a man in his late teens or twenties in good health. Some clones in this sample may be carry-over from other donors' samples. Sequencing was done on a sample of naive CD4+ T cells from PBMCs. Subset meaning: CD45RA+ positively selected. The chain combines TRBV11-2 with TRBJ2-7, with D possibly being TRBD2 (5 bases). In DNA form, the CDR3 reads TGTGCCAGCAGTGTGGGGAGCTCCTACGAGCAGTACTTC. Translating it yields CASSVGSSYEQYF.